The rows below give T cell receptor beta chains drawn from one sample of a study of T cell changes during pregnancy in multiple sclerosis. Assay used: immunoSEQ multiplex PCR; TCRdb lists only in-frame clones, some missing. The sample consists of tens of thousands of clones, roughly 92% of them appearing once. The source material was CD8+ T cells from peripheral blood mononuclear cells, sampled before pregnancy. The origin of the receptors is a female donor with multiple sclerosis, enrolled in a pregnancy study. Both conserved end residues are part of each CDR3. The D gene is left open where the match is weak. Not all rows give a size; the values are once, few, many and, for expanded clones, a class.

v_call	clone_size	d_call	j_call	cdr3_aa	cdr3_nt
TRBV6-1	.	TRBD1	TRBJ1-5	CASSEKKQGSNQPQHF	TGTGCCAGCAGTGAAAAAAAACAGGGGAGCAATCAGCCCCAGCATTTT
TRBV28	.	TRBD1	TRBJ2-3	CATFPADRGPTDTQYF	TGTGCCACCTTCCCGGCGGACAGGGGGCCCACAGATACGCAGTATTTT
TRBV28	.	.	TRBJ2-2	CASSFMGAAGELFF	TGTGCCAGCAGTTTTATGGGGGCGGCCGGGGAGCTGTTTTTT
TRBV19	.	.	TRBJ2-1	CASSISGGLLGEQFF	TGTGCCAGTAGTATAAGTGGCGGACTCCTCGGGGAGCAGTTCTTC
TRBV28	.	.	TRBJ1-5	CASKFTGVSNQPQHF	TGTGCCAGCAAGTTTACAGGAGTTAGCAATCAGCCCCAGCATTTT
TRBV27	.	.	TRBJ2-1	CASRGLPLSYNEQFF	TGTGCCAGCAGAGGACTGCCGCTTTCCTACAATGAGCAGTTCTTC
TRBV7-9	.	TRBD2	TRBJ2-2	CASSFLAEQPNTGELFF	TGTGCCAGCAGCTTCCTAGCGGAGCAGCCTAACACCGGGGAGCTGTTTTTT
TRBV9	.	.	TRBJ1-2	CASSVEVTENREIGANYGYTF	TGTGCCAGCAGCGTAGAAGTTACGGAGAACAGGGAAATAGGGGCTAACTATGGCTACACCTTC
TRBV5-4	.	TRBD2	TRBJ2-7	CASRGAGAAGYEQYF	TGTGCCAGCAGAGGAGCGGGAGCCGCGGGCTACGAGCAGTACTTC
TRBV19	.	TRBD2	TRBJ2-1	CASSPSGSSYNEQFF	TGTGCCAGTAGTCCTAGCGGGAGTTCCTACAATGAGCAGTTCTTC
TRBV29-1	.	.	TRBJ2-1	CSVEGGFTYNEQFF	TGCAGCGTTGAAGGAGGATTCACCTACAATGAGCAGTTCTTC
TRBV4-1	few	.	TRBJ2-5	CASSQAGGGQETQYF	TGCGCCAGCAGCCAAGCGGGCGGAGGACAAGAGACCCAGTACTTC
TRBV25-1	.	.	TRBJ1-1	CASSERGGSEAFF	TGTGCCAGCAGTGAACGAGGGGGAAGTGAAGCTTTCTTT
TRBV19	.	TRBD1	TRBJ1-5	CASSLGQGGNQPQHF	TGTGCCAGTAGTCTGGGACAGGGCGGCAATCAGCCCCAGCATTTT
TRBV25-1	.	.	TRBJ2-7	CASSLERRQYF	TGTGCCAGCAGTCTCGAAAGGAGGCAGTACTTC
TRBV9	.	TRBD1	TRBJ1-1	CASSGGTGNEAFF	TGTGCCAGCAGCGGCGGGACAGGGAATGAAGCTTTCTTT
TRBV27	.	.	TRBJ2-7	CASSTPVRSYEQYF	TGTGCCAGCAGCACCCCGGTCCGGTCTTACGAGCAGTACTTC
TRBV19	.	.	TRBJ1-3	CASSITGHSGNTIYF	TGTGCCAGTAGTATAACAGGGCACTCTGGAAACACCATATATTTT
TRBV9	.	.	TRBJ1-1	CASSLTLNTEAFF	TGTGCCAGCAGCTTGACTTTGAACACTGAAGCTTTCTTT
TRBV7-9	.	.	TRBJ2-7	CASSLVLRYEQYF	TGTGCCAGCAGCTTAGTTCTCCGGTACGAGCAGTACTTC
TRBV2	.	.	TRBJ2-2	CASWGVNTGELFF	TGTGCCAGCTGGGGGGTGAACACCGGGGAGCTGTTTTTT
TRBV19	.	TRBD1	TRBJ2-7	CASSGRWTGGHEQYF	TGTGCCAGTAGTGGCCGATGGACAGGGGGGCACGAGCAGTACTTC
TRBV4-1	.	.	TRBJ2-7	CASSQGFPGPSSYEQYF	TGCGCCAGCAGCCAAGGGTTTCCAGGCCCGAGCTCCTACGAGCAGTACTTC
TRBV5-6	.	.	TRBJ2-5	CASSHTSPETQYF	TGTGCCAGCAGCCATACTAGCCCCGAGACCCAGTACTTC
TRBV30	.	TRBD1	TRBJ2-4	CAWRQGDRRYF	TGTGCCTGGCGACAGGGGGATAGAAGATACTTC
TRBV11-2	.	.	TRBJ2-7	CASSQAYEQYF	TGTGCCAGCAGCCAGGCCTACGAGCAGTACTTC
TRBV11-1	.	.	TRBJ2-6	CASSRRGTGANVLTF	TGTGCCAGCAGCCGCAGGGGTACTGGGGCCAACGTCCTGACTTTC
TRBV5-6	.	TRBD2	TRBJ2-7	CASSWTAGGKVYEQYF	TGTGCCAGCAGCTGGACTGCGGGGGGGAAAGTCTACGAGCAGTACTTC
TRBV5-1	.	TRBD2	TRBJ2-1	CASSLGVAGVSYNEQFF	TGCGCCAGCAGCTTGGGGGTAGCGGGAGTCTCCTACAATGAGCAGTTCTTC
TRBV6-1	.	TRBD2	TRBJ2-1	CASTGLAGGGQFF	TGTGCCAGCACGGGACTAGCGGGAGGGGGACAGTTCTTC
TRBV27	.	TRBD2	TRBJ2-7	CASSSTSRLYEQYF	TGTGCCAGCAGTTCGACTAGCCGACTCTACGAGCAGTACTTC
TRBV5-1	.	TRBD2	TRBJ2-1	CASSFGAGAFNEQFF	TGCGCCAGCAGCTTCGGAGCGGGAGCCTTCAATGAGCAGTTCTTC
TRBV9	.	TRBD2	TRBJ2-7	CASSVGVSGALGEQYF	TGTGCCAGCAGCGTAGGAGTGAGCGGGGCCCTGGGAGAGCAGTACTTC
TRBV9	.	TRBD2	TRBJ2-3	CASSVGGGSTDTQYF	TGTGCCAGCAGCGTAGGGGGAGGGTCCACAGATACGCAGTATTTT
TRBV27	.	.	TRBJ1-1	CASSPQGVGYWDTEAFF	TGTGCCAGCAGTCCCCAGGGTGTCGGGTATTGGGACACTGAAGCTTTCTTT
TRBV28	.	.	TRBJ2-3	CASSFYSTDTQYF	TGTGCCAGCAGTTTTTATAGCACAGATACGCAGTATTTT
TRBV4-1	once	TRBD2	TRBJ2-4	CASSLGLAGTNIQYF	TGCGCCAGCAGCCTCGGACTAGCGGGAACAAACATTCAGTACTTC
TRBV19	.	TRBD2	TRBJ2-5	CASSASSGTGSQYF	TGTGCCAGTAGTGCCTCTAGCGGCACCGGGTCCCAGTACTTC
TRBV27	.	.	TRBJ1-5	CASSLSVNRPQHF	TGTGCCAGCAGTTTATCAGTTAACAGACCCCAGCATTTT
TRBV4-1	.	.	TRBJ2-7	CASSLFTGGESYSEQYF	TGCGCCAGCAGCCTCTTCACGGGTGGGGAGTCTTACTCCGAGCAGTACTTC
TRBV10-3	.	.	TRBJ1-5	CAIGGGRASDGPQHF	TGTGCCATCGGTGGCGGCAGGGCCAGCGACGGGCCCCAGCATTTT
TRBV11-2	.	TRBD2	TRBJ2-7	CASSYPPGLASEQYF	TGTGCCAGCAGCTACCCACCGGGACTAGCTTCCGAGCAGTACTTC
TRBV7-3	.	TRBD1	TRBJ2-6	CASSQDRAPTSGANVLTF	TGTGCCAGCAGCCAAGACAGGGCCCCTACCTCTGGGGCCAACGTCCTGACTTTC
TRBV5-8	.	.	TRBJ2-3	CASSDRTLDSTDTQYF	TGTGCCAGCAGCGACCGGACACTCGACAGCACAGATACGCAGTATTTT
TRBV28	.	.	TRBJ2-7	CASSLGLAPYEQYF	TGTGCCAGCAGTTTAGGGCTAGCGCCATACGAGCAGTACTTC
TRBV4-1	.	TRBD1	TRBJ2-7	CASSQRDSYEQYF	TGCGCCAGCAGCCAAAGGGACAGCTACGAGCAGTACTTC
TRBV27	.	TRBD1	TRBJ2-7	CASSLGQGLVGQYF	TGTGCCAGCAGTTTGGGACAGGGGTTAGTCGGGCAGTACTTC
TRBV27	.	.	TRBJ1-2	CASSIDGNYGYTF	TGTGCCAGCAGTATAGACGGGAACTATGGCTACACCTTC
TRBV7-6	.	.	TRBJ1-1	CASSPSGIGLTEAFF	TGTGCCAGCAGCCCTTCGGGGATTGGTTTGACTGAAGCTTTCTTT
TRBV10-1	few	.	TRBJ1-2	CAYFYGYTF	TGCGCCTACTTCTATGGCTACACCTTC